The present entry profiles one T cell receptor (beta chain) with its context. Its specificity is unknown. Molecular barcoding with unique molecular identifiers was used for the TCRbeta library. One entry per CDR3 protein results from TCRdb running MiXCR on the PCR reads. Of around 440,000 distinct CDR3 sequences listed, about 16% are singletons. J gave up 2 bases and V 6 bases, and 9 bases lay outside the gene matches. Germline V gives CDR1 LGHNA, CDR2 YNFKEQ. This CDR3 comprises 15 residues. This sample is part of a study of T-cell reconstitution after alpha-beta-depleted transplantation in children. Regarding the study as a whole: Reportedly, only several hundred clones from non-depleted graft cells drove alpha-beta T-cell counts at about two months. At one year after transplant, newly produced T cells mostly accounted for T-cell counts and diversity.

The chain uses TRBV4-2 and TRBJ2-7, with 8 positions matching TRBD1. This sequence originates from a boy under three years old who had a stem cell transplant for Wiskott-Aldrich syndrome, so the T cells may come from the graft donor. The sample was PBMCs, mostly from graft donor cells, taken 360 days after TCRalphabeta/CD19-depleted stem cell transplant. CDR3 sequence: CASSPDRVGAYEQYF. The CDR3 DNA reads TGTGCCAGCAGTCCGGACAGGGTGGGGGCCTACGAGCAGTACTTC.